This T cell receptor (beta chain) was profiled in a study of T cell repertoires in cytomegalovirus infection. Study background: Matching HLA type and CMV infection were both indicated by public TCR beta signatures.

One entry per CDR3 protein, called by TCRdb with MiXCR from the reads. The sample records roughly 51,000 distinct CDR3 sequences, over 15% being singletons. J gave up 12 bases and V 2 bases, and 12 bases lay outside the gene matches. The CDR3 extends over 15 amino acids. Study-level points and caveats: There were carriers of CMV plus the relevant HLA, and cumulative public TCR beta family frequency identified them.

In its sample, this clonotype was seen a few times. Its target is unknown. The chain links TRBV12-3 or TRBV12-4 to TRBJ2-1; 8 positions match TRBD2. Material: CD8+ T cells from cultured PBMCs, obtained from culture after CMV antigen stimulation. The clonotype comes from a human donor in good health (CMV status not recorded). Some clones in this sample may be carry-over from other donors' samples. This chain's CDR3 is CASSLSTSGGRAQFF. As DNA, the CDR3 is TGTGCCAGCAGTTTAAGTACCAGCGGGGGAAGGGCGCAGTTCTTC.